This T cell receptor beta chain originates from a study of blood T cell repertoires in COVID-19. Study overall: Acute and convalescent COVID-19 samples came from the United States, Italy and Spain. T cells, B-cell-depleted T cells, or PBMCs supplied cDNA or gDNA.

Germline CDR1 is ENHRY and CDR2 is SYGVKD. V lost 5 bases, J lost 5 bases, and 12 bases stayed unmatched. This CDR3 spans 16 amino acids. Study processing details: Amplification of reference gene primers was used by the study to estimate nucleated cell counts. Measured with immunoSEQ multiplex PCR; TCRdb has only the in-frame clones, and not every one. The D gene and trimming were derived from the DNA, and the V and J assignments and clone size from that table. The sample lists 180,000 or so clones; 70% to 90% were seen once. The sequenced material came from peripheral blood. This clonotype was sampled from a woman of 80 years or more with acute or convalescent COVID-19. J is TRBJ2-3 and V is TRBV10-3; TRBD1 matches at 8 bases. CDR3 in amino acids: CAISPSQGAPGDTQYF. The CDR3 DNA sequence: TGTGCCATCAGTCCCAGTCAGGGGGCGCCGGGAGATACGCAGTATTTT.